This T cell receptor (beta chain) was identified during a study of control samples from healthy donors and cancer patients. TCRdb keeps only in-frame clones here, not all; method: immunoSEQ multiplex PCR. The sample has 200,000 to 250,000 clones, roughly 94% seen once. This CDR3 comprises 15 residues. Trimming pared 2 bases from V and 1 base from J, leaving 11 bases between. The germline V gene encodes CDR1 KGHSH and CDR2 LQKENI. This chain joins TRBV18 and TRBJ1-1; D gene unclear. This clonotype originated in a man aged 45-60 years in good health. The source material was blood. This CDR3 reads CASSPVGGPNTEAFF. The CDR3 DNA reads as TGTGCCAGCTCACCAGTCGGCGGCCCGAACACTGAAGCTTTCTTT.